The clone carrying this T cell receptor beta chain was seen many times. These data belong to a study of Graves' ophthalmopathy and Graves' hyperthyroidism. The authors amplified TCR beta CDR3 regions, and they did so from RNA transcripts for repertoire sequencing. RT-PCR with HTBI primers came first, then second-round multiplex PCR. TCRdb passed the multiplex PCR reads through MiXCR, listing each CDR3 protein once. The sample shows 220,000 or so distinct CDR3 sequences, 20% to 25% of them seen only once. CDR3 size: 14 residues. Germline values: CDR1 SEHNR, CDR2 FQNEAQ (reference sequence). Trimming took 0 bases from V and 0 from J, leaving 6 bases between them.

Sequencing input: peripheral blood. The TCR originated in a woman aged 50 to 60 with Graves' ophthalmopathy. The rearrangement links TRBV7-9 to TRBJ2-7; D remains ambiguous. The DNA of the CDR3 is TGTGCCAGCAGCTTAGCGCTGCCCTCCTACGAGCAGTACTTC. Translated, it gives CASSLALPSYEQYF.